The rows below give T cell receptor beta chains drawn from one sample of a study of Graves' ophthalmopathy and Graves' hyperthyroidism. TCRdb ran MiXCR on the multiplex PCR reads and lists one entry per CDR3 protein. The sample lists around 670,000 distinct CDR3 sequences; approximately 40% were seen once. The sequenced sample consisted of peripheral blood. The source is an adult man with Graves' ophthalmopathy. Both conserved end residues are part of each CDR3.

TRBV10-3,TRBJ1-1,CASSYSVGRTEAFF
TRBV14,TRBJ1-1,CASSRWTGGTEAFF
TRBV20-1,TRBJ2-5,CSATLLTSGQETQYF
TRBV10-1,TRBJ1-6,CASRAGQGRSALHF
TRBV29-1,TRBJ1-4,CSVRRPWDEKLFF
TRBV20-1,TRBJ1-2,CSASQGRGSYGYTF
TRBV7-2,TRBJ1-3,CASSLEVRASTIYF
TRBV6-5,TRBJ1-1,CASSRDRTAAFF
TRBV11-1,TRBJ1-6,CASSPTDRGDGSPLHF
TRBV29-1,TRBJ2-5,CSRTGLFQETQYF
TRBV14,TRBJ1-2,CASSQDEDYGYTF
TRBV10-2,TRBJ1-1,CASSENGLNTEAFF
TRBV12-3/TRBV12-4,TRBJ2-5,CASSESTGRGETQYF
TRBV20-1,TRBJ2-7,CSAREGQGYIYEQYF
TRBV7-9,TRBJ2-2,CASSPHSTITGELFF
TRBV11-1,TRBJ1-2,CASSIGTSAISGYTF
TRBV9,TRBJ2-5,CASSVATSGETQYF
TRBV7-9,TRBJ1-3,CASSFTTSPRSGNTIYF
TRBV5-1,TRBJ1-1,CASSFIRQGNTEAFF
TRBV7-6,TRBJ2-2,CASSPGDGELFF
TRBV11-2,TRBJ2-5,CASRPTGGWETQYF
TRBV12-3/TRBV12-4,TRBJ1-6,CASGGQGDSPLHF
TRBV2,TRBJ1-5,CVSTRRDRGLRRNQPQHF
TRBV29-1,TRBJ1-2,CSGDSDRASGGYTF
TRBV19,TRBJ1-4,CASRYPGTGEKLFF
TRBV19,TRBJ1-1,CASNPGTINTEAFF
TRBV11-1,TRBJ1-2,CASSFYNRGLRNGYTF
TRBV12-3/TRBV12-4,TRBJ1-1,CASSPPGGAAPNTEAFF
TRBV20-1,TRBJ2-6,CSASSARVDGANVLTF
TRBV20-1,TRBJ2-7,CSARDQGRGWEQYF
TRBV25-1,TRBJ2-2,CASSYWGQVAGELLF
TRBV29-1,TRBJ2-7,CSVSMTRLYEQYF
TRBV5-6,TRBJ1-2,CASSPTRDRNTEDTF
TRBV15,TRBJ2-7,CATSRGLLRDDSYEQYF
TRBV7-9,TRBJ1-1,CASSPQGKAEAFF
TRBV6-5,TRBJ1-5,CASQTGGSNQPQHF
TRBV11-2,TRBJ2-7,CASIPPGPTGSSYEQYF
TRBV19,TRBJ2-7,CASNKDYAYEQYF
TRBV10-3,TRBJ2-2,CASSYPSAGTGELFF
TRBV10-3,TRBJ1-6,CASSYGLRGRGLYSPLHF
TRBV29-1,TRBJ2-7,CSVRPSGTESYEQYF
TRBV29-1,TRBJ1-2,CRSRTVDGYTF
TRBV5-1,TRBJ2-7,CASRVGTSGYEQYF
TRBV20-1,TRBJ2-2,CSANRDTGELFF
TRBV5-1,TRBJ2-5,CASSYYQETQYF
TRBV27,TRBJ2-2,CASTAAQRGGTGELFF
TRBV19,TRBJ1-2,CASSMSIGYGYTF
TRBV24-1,TRBJ2-7,CATSDPRTDSTDEQYF
TRBV20-1,TRBJ2-7,CSATWSGTGGLYEQYF
TRBV11-2,TRBJ2-7,CASSVSLAGSVEQYF
TRBV7-9,TRBJ1-1,CASSPWDSEAFF
TRBV15,TRBJ2-2,CATSRAGEDTGELFF
TRBV9,TRBJ1-2,CASSVTGNYGYTF
TRBV12-3/TRBV12-4,TRBJ2-7,CASSLGAGDKQYF
TRBV20-1,TRBJ2-7,CSASDRGSTYSYEQYF